One and the same sample provided the 29 T cell receptor beta chains below, sequenced in a study of T-cell memory formation after mild COVID-19. TCRdb recomputed calls from the 5' RACE reads with MiXCR, one row per CDR3 protein. The sample lists tens of thousands of distinct CDR3 sequences; roughly 16% were seen once. The specimen was PBMCs or a T cell subset sorted from them (not recorded which). All receptors come from a man aged 18 to 30 who had mild COVID-19 (a few samples of this study predate the infection). Cell type and time point are not known.

This clonotype has a handful of counts. The genes are TRBV29-1 and TRBJ2-3; 9 bases are shared with TRBD1. This CDR3 region has 14 residues. From germline, CDR1 is SQVTM and CDR2 ANQGSEA. After removal of 5 bases from V and 5 bases from J, the junction contained 8 bases not matched to a gene. CDR3 bases: TGCAGCGTTACCCGGACAGGGGAGGGAGATACGCAGTATTTT. This codes for CSVTRTGEGDTQYF.

Only a few counts were recorded for this clonotype. J is TRBJ1-4 and V is TRBV7-6; the match to TRBD1 covers 10 bases. The CDR3 totals 15 residues. Looked up from germline, CDR1 is SGHVS and CDR2 is FNYEAQ. V lost 8 bases to trimming and J lost 1 base; unmatched junction nucleotides: 4. The CDR3 is CASGWTGGTNEKLFF. The CDR3, as DNA: TGTGCCAGCGGTTGGACAGGGGGAACTAATGAAAAACTGTTTTTT.

The rearrangement links TRBV28 to TRBJ1-6; 8 bases line up with TRBD1. The length of the CDR3 is 15 residues. The V and J ends lost 6 bases and 8 bases, in that order; junction bases with no gene match: 9. CDR1 and CDR2 from the germline V gene are MDHEN and SYDVKM. CDR3 sequence: CASRLRTGKYSPLHF. DNA of the CDR3: TGTGCCAGCAGACTCCGGACAGGGAAGTATTCACCCCTCCACTTT.

The sample holds a few counts of this clonotype. V gene TRBV3-1 combines with J gene TRBJ1-2; TRBD1 matches 7 bases. CDR3 length equals 15 residues. V dropped 1 base and J dropped 4; count of bases not matched to a gene: 6. Germline loops: CDR1 LGHDT, CDR2 YNNKEL (reference sequence). The CDR3: CASSQVQGEGYGYTF. The CDR3 DNA follows: TGTGCCAGCAGCCAAGTTCAGGGGGAAGGCTATGGCTACACCTTC.

This clonotype has more than one count but fewer than ten. The chain combines TRBV4-3 with TRBJ2-5, with 11 bases fitting TRBD2. This CDR3 region has 17 residues. V gave up 0 bases and J gave up 2 bases; unmatched junction bases: 5. Germline CDR1 LGHNA, CDR2 YSLEER. The CDR3 DNA reads as TGCGCCAGCAGCCAAGATATAGGGACTAGCGGACAAGAGACCCAGTACTTC. It codes for CASSQDIGTSGQETQYF.

This clonotype has at least ten counts. The chain carries TRBV20-1 and TRBJ2-1; TRBD1 matches 7 bases. Germline V gene lookup returns CDR1 DFQATT and CDR2 SNEGSKA (reference sequence). With V trimmed by 6 bases and J by 6 bases, 8 bases remained unmatched. CDR3 size: 13 residues. CDR3 sequence: CSASRDRFNEQFF. The CDR3 DNA is TGCAGTGCGAGCCGGGACAGATTCAATGAGCAGTTCTTC.

This clonotype has a count of ten or more. J is TRBJ2-1 and V is TRBV15; TRBD1 aligns across 7 bases. V was pared by 1 base and J by 8 bases, with 8 bases of the junction left unmatched. Looked up from germline, CDR1 is LNHNV and CDR2 is YYDKDF (reference sequence). The CDR3 has 15 amino acids. DNA of the CDR3: TGTGCCACCAGCAGAGTCGACAGGGTAGAGGATGAGCAGTTCTTC. Encoded protein: CATSRVDRVEDEQFF.

This clonotype was recorded a few times. The V gene is TRBV27, the J gene TRBJ1-2; D ambiguous. The germline V gene has CDR1 MNHEY and CDR2 SMNVEV (reference sequence). V dropped 1 base and J dropped 1 base, with 7 bases sitting between them. The CDR3 extends over 14 amino acids. CDR3 coding DNA: TGTGCCAGCAGTTTATTTGGTAGTAACTATGGCTACACCTTC. Protein product: CASSLFGSNYGYTF.

This clonotype occurred a few times. This chain connects TRBV28 to TRBJ1-2; the D is unclear. Germline V lookup: CDR1 MDHEN, CDR2 SYDVKM. Trimming shortened V by 3 bases and J by 6 bases, and 8 bases separated the two germline ends. The CDR3 is 12 amino acids. CDR3 region: CASSLDDNGYTF. The CDR3 nucleotides read TGTGCCAGCAGTTTGGACGACAATGGCTACACCTTC.

This clonotype appeared a few times. The chain joins TRBV20-1 to TRBJ2-7; possibly TRBD1 for D (6 bases). V was shortened by 5 bases and J by 5 bases, with 13 bases between the two germline ends. This CDR3 is built from 12 residues. Germline-derived CDR1 and CDR2 are DFQATT and SNEGSKA (reference sequence). The CDR3 region is CSAGLRGHEQYF. The CDR3 DNA is TGCAGTGCTGGTCTCAGGGGCCACGAGCAGTACTTC.

V and J are TRBV28 and TRBJ2-5; D possibly corresponds to TRBD2 (5 bases). The V end lost 6 bases, the J end lost 5 bases, and 16 bases lay between the germline ends. The CDR3 length is 14 residues. Germline CDR1 is MDHEN and CDR2 is SYDVKM. CDR3 region: CASSPTSPGETQYF. CDR3 nucleotides: TGTGCCAGCAGCCCCACATCCCCGGGGGAGACCCAGTACTTC. Full variable domain (rest looked up from reference TRBV28 and TRBJ2-5): DVKVTQSSRYLVKRTGEKVFLECVQDMDHENMFWYRQDPGLGLRLIYFSYDVKMKEKGDIPEGYSVSREKKERFSLILESASTNQTSMYLCASSPTSPGETQYFGPGTRLLVL.

The rearrangement joins TRBV29-1 to TRBJ2-1; 8 positions match TRBD1. The CDR3 contains 15 residues. Looked up from germline, CDR1 is SQVTM and CDR2 is ANQGSEA. V lost 2 bases, J lost 2 bases, and 5 bases stayed unmatched. CDR3 region: CSVENPGQAYNEQFF. As DNA, the CDR3 is TGCAGCGTTGAAAATCCGGGACAGGCCTACAATGAGCAGTTCTTC.

This clonotype was observed a few times. The rearrangement links TRBV4-3 to TRBJ2-7; TRBD2 is a possible D gene (5 bases). V gave up 1 base and J gave up 0 bases, with 16 bases separating them. The CDR3 contains 17 residues. Per germline, CDR1 LGHNA and CDR2 YSLEER. For the CDR3, the DNA is TGCGCCAGCAGCCAAGGCCCCGGGGTCCATCCCTCCTACGAGCAGTACTTC. Its protein product is CASSQGPGVHPSYEQYF.

A note on this clonotype: This sequence may be a read error, since a much larger clone differs from it by one base. The chain couples TRBV6-2 or TRBV6-3 to TRBJ1-5, with D unresolved. The germline V gene has CDR1 MNHEY and CDR2 SVGEGT. V lost 5 bases, J lost 0 bases, and 5 bases lay in between. The CDR3 extends over 13 amino acids. The CDR3 loop reads CASSGYSNQPQHF. The CDR3 DNA follows: TGTGCCAGCAGTGGTTATAGCAATCAGCCCCAGCATTTT.

In DNA, the CDR3 is TGTGCCAGCAGCTCCGGGACAGGGTACTCCTACGAGCAGTACGTC. This encodes CASSSGTGYSYEQYV. This sequence joins TRBV6-1 and TRBJ2-7, with TRBD1 matching 9 bases. J lost 0 bases, V lost 6 bases, and 6 bases had no gene match. The germline CDR1 and CDR2 sequences are MNHNS and SASEGT. This CDR3 comprises 15 residues.

In its sample, this clonotype was seen a few times. The V gene is TRBV7-9, the J gene TRBJ2-7, with 7 bases fitting TRBD1. With V trimmed by 5 bases and J by 2 bases, 6 bases remained unmatched. Germline assignment: CDR1 SEHNR and CDR2 FQNEAQ (reference sequence). This CDR3 has 14 residues. The CDR3 loop reads CASSGRDSPYEQYF. DNA of the CDR3: TGTGCCAGCAGCGGACGGGACAGCCCCTACGAGCAGTACTTC.

Only a few counts were recorded for this clonotype. The chain recombines TRBV4-1 with TRBJ2-7; D not certain. The germline V gene has CDR1 MGHRA and CDR2 YSYEKL. This CDR3 is built from 14 residues. V was shortened by 2 bases and J by 0 bases, with 8 bases between the two germline ends. The CDR3 sequence: CASSQSVDSYEQYV. CDR3 nucleotides: TGCGCCAGCAGCCAATCCGTGGACTCCTACGAGCAGTACGTC.

The chain couples TRBV4-1 to TRBJ1-3, with 8 bases lining up with TRBD1. The germline CDR1 and CDR2 sequences are MGHRA and YSYEKL. This CDR3 has 17 amino acids. The trim removed 3 bases at V and 4 bases at J, leaving 11 bases unmatched. The CDR3 DNA reads TGCGCCAGCAGCCACCCATACAGGGGGAGCGTCGGAAACACCATATATTTT. Amino acid sequence: CASSHPYRGSVGNTIYF.

This clonotype showed up many times. The chain employs TRBV10-3 and TRBJ1-3; TRBD1 aligns across 8 bases. CDR1 is ENHRY, CDR2 SYGVKD, per germline. The CDR3 spans 17 residues. V lost 4 bases, J lost 1 base, and 9 bases stayed unmatched. Here the CDR3 DNA reads TGTGCCATCAGTGGAGACAGGGGCGCCGAGTCTGGAAACACCATATATTTT. It translates to CAISGDRGAESGNTIYF.

The chain links TRBV13 to TRBJ2-7, with 9 bases matching TRBD1. J gave up 2 bases and V 4 bases, and 6 bases lay outside the gene matches. This CDR3 region has 15 residues. CDR1 is PRHDT and CDR2 is FYEKMQ in the germline V gene (reference sequence). The CDR3, as DNA: TGTGCCAGCAGCTCCGGGACAGGGTTCCCCTACGAGCAGTACTTC. Amino acids: CASSSGTGFPYEQYF.

The chain combines TRBV7-2 with TRBJ1-2, with 9 nucleotides matching TRBD1. Germline loops: CDR1 SGHTA, CDR2 FQGNSA. J lost 4 bases, V lost 6 bases, and 9 bases had no gene match. This CDR3 has 15 amino acids. In nucleotides, the CDR3 is TGTGCCAGCAGGAGCGTGGGACAGGGAAGCTATGGCTACACCTTC. This sequence encodes CASRSVGQGSYGYTF.

In its sample, this clonotype was seen a few times. This sequence joins TRBV12-3 or TRBV12-4 and TRBJ2-7; a possible D gene is TRBD1 (5 bases). CDR3 size: 14 residues. Trimming took off 6 bases at V and 0 bases at J, with 12 bases between the two ends. Here the CDR3 DNA reads TGTGCCAGCAGACCAAGGGGAAGCTCCTACGAGCAGTACTTC. It specifies CASRPRGSSYEQYF.

The rearrangement uses TRBV4-1 and TRBJ2-1; the D gene is possibly TRBD1 (5 bases). Germline CDR1 is MGHRA and CDR2 is YSYEKL. V was shortened by 0 bases and J by 8 bases, with 8 bases between the two germline ends. CDR3 length: 13 amino acids. CDR3 bases: TGCGCCAGCAGCCAAGAGGTACAGGATGAGCAGTTCTTC. Its protein product is CASSQEVQDEQFF.

The CDR3 region has the DNA TGTGCCAGCAGTTTATCGGTACGGATGCAAGAGACCCAGTACTTC. It translates to CASSLSVRMQETQYF. The rearrangement uses TRBV27 and TRBJ2-5, with D hard to call. Germline loops: CDR1 MNHEY, CDR2 SMNVEV (reference sequence). This CDR3 comprises 15 residues. Deletions cut 0 bases from V and 2 bases from J, with 10 bases between.

A remark on this clonotype: This is likely a read error, given that the CDR3 carries no conserved phenylalanine or tryptophan at its end. The chain combines TRBV11-2 with TRBJ2-6; TRBD1 is a possible D gene (6 bases). This CDR3 comprises 21 residues. Between the trimmed V and J ends, which lost 4 bases and 4 bases, there was a span of 29 bases. Germline CDR1 reads SGHAT; CDR2 reads FQNNGV. The CDR3 coding sequence is TGTGCCAGCAGCTCCCTCGGAGACGGTTTAAGGGGGATACCCGGGGCCAACGTCCTGACTCTC. Protein: CASSSLGDGLRGIPGANVLTL.

This clonotype was recorded a few times. The chain is built from TRBV10-3 and TRBJ1-2; D is possibly TRBD1 (6 bases). The CDR3 has 14 amino acids. Germline V lookup: CDR1 ENHRY, CDR2 SYGVKD. V was cut by 2 bases and J by 4 bases, with 11 bases left in between. The CDR3 DNA sequence: TGTGCCATCAGTGAGCGGGGGGGCGTCTATGGCTACACCTTC. Translation gives CAISERGGVYGYTF.

V usage is TRBV7-9 and J usage is TRBJ2-7; TRBD1 aligns across 8 bases. The CDR3 has 14 residues. V dropped 5 bases and J dropped 2; count of bases not matched to a gene: 5. Per germline, CDR1 SEHNR and CDR2 FQNEAQ (reference sequence). The CDR3 bases are TGTGCCAGCAGCCGGACAGGGCCTACCTACGAGCAGTACTTC. It yields the protein CASSRTGPTYEQYF.

The chain carries TRBV4-1 and TRBJ1-2, with a tentative D call TRBD1 (5 bases). The V end was cut by 0 bases, the J end by 4 bases, with 15 bases between. The CDR3 consists of 16 residues. The germline V gene has CDR1 MGHRA and CDR2 YSYEKL. The CDR3 sequence: CASSQEGNIRVYGYTF. In nucleotides, the CDR3 is TGCGCCAGCAGCCAAGAGGGCAACATCAGGGTCTATGGCTACACCTTC.

This clonotype was picked up many times. The chain combines TRBV4-3 with TRBJ2-2; no firm D call. With 3 bases removed from V and 0 bases from J, the gap between germline ends came to 8 bases. The CDR3 consists of 15 residues. Germline CDR1 LGHNA, CDR2 YSLEER. CDR3 sequence: CASSQVSTNTGELFF. DNA of the CDR3: TGCGCCAGCAGCCAGGTGTCCACGAACACCGGGGAGCTGTTTTTT.